These 14 T cell receptor beta chains share one sample of origin, sequenced in a study of T-cell reconstitution after alpha-beta-depleted transplantation in children. Preparation of the TCRbeta library was carried out with unique molecular identifiers. TCRdb reprocessed the PCR reads with MiXCR, giving one entry per CDR3 protein. The sample gives about 640,000 distinct CDR3 sequences, approximately 15% of which show up once; 1.1% is in the top ten. The source was PBMCs from the stem cell graft donor, collected from the stem cell graft. The receptors here all came from a human donor who donated a stem cell graft to a child with acute myeloid leukemia.

This clonotype occurred a few times. The chain employs TRBV27 and TRBJ2-1; TRBD2 aligns across 8 bases. The germline CDR1 and CDR2 sequences are MNHEY and SMNVEV (reference sequence). V lost 0 bases to trimming and J lost 5 bases; unmatched junction nucleotides: 6. This CDR3 has 16 amino acids. The CDR3 DNA reads TGTGCCAGCAGTTTATCGTCGGGGGGGCCCGACAATGAGCAGTTCTTC. Translating gives CASSLSSGGPDNEQFF.

The J gene is TRBJ2-1, the V gene TRBV7-2; D may match TRBD1 or TRBD2 (5 bases each). Germline CDR1 and CDR2: SGHTA and FQGNSA. The CDR3 covers 12 residues. V gave up 1 base and J gave up 12 bases, with 10 bases separating them. The CDR3 region has the DNA TGTGCCAGCAGCTTAGATTGGGACGGGCAGTTCTTC. As protein: CASSLDWDGQFF.

V is TRBV6-1 and J is TRBJ2-3, with TRBD1 matching over 8 bases. The CDR3 consists of 14 residues. V lost 6 bases to trimming and J lost 6 bases; unmatched junction nucleotides: 8. Germline V gene sequence: CDR1 MNHNS, CDR2 SASEGT. CDR3 DNA: TGTGCCAGCAGCCCCAGGGGGCCGGGGGATACGCAGTATTTT. Its protein product is CASSPRGPGDTQYF.

This clonotype was found a few times. This chain links TRBV12-3 or TRBV12-4 with TRBJ1-4; unclear D gene. The CDR3 totals 13 residues. V lost 2 bases and J 8 bases, leaving 9 bases between the germline ends. CDR3 residues: CASSLTNEEKLFF. DNA for the CDR3: TGTGCCAGCAGTTTAACTAACGAGGAAAAACTGTTTTTT.

This clonotype was picked up a small number of times. The genes are TRBV4-1 and TRBJ2-1; 7 bases are a match to TRBD1. J gave up 8 bases and V 3 bases, and 7 bases lay outside the gene matches. The V gene's germline CDR1 is MGHRA and CDR2 YSYEKL. The CDR3 totals 14 residues. Here the CDR3 reads CASSQWTGIDEQFF. The CDR3 DNA reads as TGCGCCAGCAGCCAGTGGACAGGAATAGATGAGCAGTTCTTC.

The J gene is TRBJ2-1, the V gene TRBV7-6; TRBD2 matches 9 bases. The ends lost 4 bases at V and 2 bases at J; junction bases unmatched: 9. Germline V CDR1 and CDR2: SGHVS, FNYEAQ. CDR3 length: 17 residues. The CDR3 here is CASSSSPLAGPYNEQFF. CDR3 DNA: TGTGCCAGCAGCTCTTCGCCCCTAGCGGGGCCCTACAATGAGCAGTTCTTC.

In its sample, this clonotype was seen many times. The rearrangement uses TRBV15 and TRBJ1-5; no clear D. The ends were cut back, 1 base at V and 1 base at J, with 5 bases in the middle. The CDR3 has 14 amino acids. Germline lookup yields CDR1 LNHNV and CDR2 YYDKDF (reference sequence). The chain's CDR3 is CATSRVSSNQPQHF. The CDR3 DNA sequence: TGTGCCACCAGCAGAGTTAGCAGCAATCAGCCCCAGCATTTT.

This clonotype was recorded at least ten times. This chain links TRBV6-5 with TRBJ2-1; TRBD2 matches 15 bases. Trimming cost V 6 bases and J 9 bases; bases outside gene matches: 9. Germline V gives CDR1 MNHEY, CDR2 SVGAGI. The CDR3 sequence is 16 residues long. CDR3 loop: CASRWTSGGAMGEQFF. CDR3 coding DNA: TGTGCCAGCAGATGGACTAGCGGGGGGGCCATGGGTGAGCAGTTCTTC.

This clonotype was counted at least ten times. This chain connects TRBV7-2 to TRBJ1-1; no clear D. The V end lost 0 bases, the J end lost 4 bases, and 9 bases lay between the germline ends. The CDR3 consists of 14 residues. Germline V CDR1 and CDR2: SGHTA, FQGNSA. The CDR3 is CASSLAGQTTEAFF. Here the CDR3 DNA reads TGTGCCAGCAGCTTAGCTGGCCAGACCACTGAAGCTTTCTTT.

V and J are TRBV7-2 and TRBJ1-1; D may be TRBD1 (6 bases). V was pared by 0 bases and J by 11 bases, with 10 bases between. From germline, CDR1 is SGHTA and CDR2 FQGNSA. This CDR3 is 12 amino acids long. CDR3 region: CASSLAAGDAFF. The CDR3 bases are TGTGCCAGCAGCTTAGCGGCAGGGGACGCTTTCTTT.

This clonotype showed up many times. V is TRBV29-1 and J is TRBJ2-2; possibly TRBD1 for D (6 bases). The CDR3 spans 11 residues. V lost 7 bases to trimming and J lost 7 bases, with 10 bases between them. The germline gives CDR1 SQVTM, CDR2 ANQGSEA. The CDR3 DNA reads as TGCAGCGGGGGGCAATACGGGGAGCTGTTTTTT. Protein: CSGGQYGELFF.

This clonotype has a count of ten or more. The chain joins TRBV12-3 or TRBV12-4 to TRBJ2-1; D is uncertain. This CDR3 comprises 13 residues. The V end was cut by 2 bases, the J end by 2 bases, with 4 bases between. The CDR3 DNA reads as TGTGCCAGCAGTTTACTAACCTACAATGAGCAGTTCTTC. Translating it yields CASSLLTYNEQFF.

The rearrangement joins TRBV9 to TRBJ1-1; 7 bases agree with TRBD1. V lost 3 bases and J lost 3; bases outside the gene matches: 5. This CDR3 is built from 14 residues. Per germline, CDR1 SGDLS and CDR2 YYNGEE. The CDR3 DNA follows: TGTGCCAGCAGCGCCTACCAGGGGGACACTGAAGCTTTCTTT. Encoded protein: CASSAYQGDTEAFF.

This clonotype was seen a few times. The chain uses TRBV7-6 and TRBJ2-7, with 7 bases that match TRBD1. The CDR3 has 17 residues. The V segment lost 5 bases and the J segment 2 bases; nucleotides outside the gene matches: 15. Germline CDR1 and CDR2: SGHVS and FNYEAQ. The CDR3 DNA is TGTGCCAGCAGCCAGGGTGGGGGTGGGCAGGGGGCCTACGAGCAGTACTTC. It codes for CASSQGGGGQGAYEQYF.